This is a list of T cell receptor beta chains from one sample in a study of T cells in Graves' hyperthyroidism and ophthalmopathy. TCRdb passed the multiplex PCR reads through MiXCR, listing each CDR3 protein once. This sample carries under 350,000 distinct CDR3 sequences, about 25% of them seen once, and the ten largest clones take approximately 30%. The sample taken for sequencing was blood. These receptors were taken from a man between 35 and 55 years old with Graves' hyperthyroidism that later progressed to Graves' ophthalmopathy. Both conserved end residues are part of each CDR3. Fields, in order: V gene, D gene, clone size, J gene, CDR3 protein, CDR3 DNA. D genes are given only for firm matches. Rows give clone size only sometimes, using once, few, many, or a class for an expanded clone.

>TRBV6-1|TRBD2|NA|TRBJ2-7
CASSEAASGSYEQYF
TGTGCCAGCAGTGAAGCGGCTAGCGGGAGCTACGAGCAGTACTTC
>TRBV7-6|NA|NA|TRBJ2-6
CASSPPDSSSGANVLTF
TGTGCCAGCAGCCCACCCGACAGTAGCTCTGGGGCCAACGTCCTGACTTTC
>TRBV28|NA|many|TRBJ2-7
CASTPAAGIGSYEQYF
TGTGCCAGCACCCCGGCGGCAGGGATTGGGTCCTACGAGCAGTACTTC
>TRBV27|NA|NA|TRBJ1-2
CASSVGRGTYGYTF
TGTGCCAGCAGTGTTGGGAGGGGCACCTATGGCTACACCTTC
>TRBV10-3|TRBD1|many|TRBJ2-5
CAIRRDSQETQYF
TGTGCCATCAGGAGGGACAGCCAAGAGACCCAGTACTTC
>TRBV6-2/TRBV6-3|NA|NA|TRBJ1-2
CASSGEGAGGYTF
TGTGCCAGCAGCGGCGAAGGCGCAGGAGGCTACACCTTC
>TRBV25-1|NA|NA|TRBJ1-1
CASRSQGEGTEAFF
TGTGCCAGCAGGTCACAGGGAGAGGGGACTGAAGCTTTCTTT
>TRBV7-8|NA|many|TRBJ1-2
CASSLGPANYGYTF
TGTGCCAGCAGCTTAGGGCCGGCTAACTATGGCTACACCTTC
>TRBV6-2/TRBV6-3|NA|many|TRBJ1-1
CASTHSGRNTEAFF
TGTGCCAGCACCCACTCCGGCAGAAACACTGAAGCTTTCTTT
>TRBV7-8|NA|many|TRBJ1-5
CASSLAGGGPQHF
TGTGCCAGCAGCTTAGCAGGGGGGGGGCCCCAGCATTTT
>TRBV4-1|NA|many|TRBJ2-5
CASSPRLAFDPNQETQYF
TGCGCCAGCAGCCCCCGGCTGGCGTTCGACCCGAACCAAGAGACCCAGTACTTC
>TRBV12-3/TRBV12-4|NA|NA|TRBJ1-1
CASSLSGGMDTEAFF
TGTGCCAGCAGTTTATCAGGAGGGATGGACACTGAAGCTTTCTTT
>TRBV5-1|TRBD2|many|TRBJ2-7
CASSSRTSGTREQYF
TGCGCCAGCAGCTCCCGGACTAGCGGGACACGTGAGCAGTACTTC
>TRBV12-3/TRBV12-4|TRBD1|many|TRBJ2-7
CASSPRTGISAYEQYF
TGTGCCAGCAGTCCCCGGACAGGAATATCCGCCTACGAGCAGTACTTC
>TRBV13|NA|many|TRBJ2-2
CASSLSTTGELFF
TGTGCCAGCAGCTTAAGTACCACCGGGGAGCTGTTTTTT
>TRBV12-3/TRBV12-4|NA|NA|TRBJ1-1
CATASVTEAFF
TGTGCCACCGCGTCAGTCACTGAAGCTTTCTTT
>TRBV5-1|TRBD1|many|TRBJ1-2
CASSSTGDYGYTF
TGCGCCAGCAGCTCGACAGGGGACTATGGCTACACCTTC
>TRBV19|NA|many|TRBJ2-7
CASSPSSRGWGRQYF
TGTGCCAGTAGCCCTTCGTCTAGAGGTTGGGGTCGGCAGTACTTC
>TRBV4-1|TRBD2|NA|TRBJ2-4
CASSRQAGGYIQYF
TGCGCCAGCAGCCGCCAAGCGGGAGGGTACATTCAGTACTTC
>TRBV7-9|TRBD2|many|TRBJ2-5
CASSVAGMQETQYF
TGTGCCAGCAGCGTAGCGGGAATGCAAGAGACCCAGTACTTC
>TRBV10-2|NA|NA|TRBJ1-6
CACRGTTNSPLHF
TGCGCCTGCCGGGGCACCACAAATTCACCCCTCCACTTT
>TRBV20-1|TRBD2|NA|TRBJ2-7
CSAVGLAGSYEQYF
TGCAGTGCCGTCGGACTAGCGGGATCCTACGAGCAGTACTTC
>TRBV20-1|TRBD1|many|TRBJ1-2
CSASPRTGGPVMDYGYTF
TGCAGTGCTAGCCCCAGGACAGGGGGGCCCGTGATGGACTATGGCTACACCTTC
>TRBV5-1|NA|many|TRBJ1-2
CASSPDTDGYTF
TGCGCCAGCAGCCCAGACACGGATGGCTACACCTTC
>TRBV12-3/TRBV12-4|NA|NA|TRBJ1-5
CASSFFTADQPQHF
TGTGCCAGCAGTTTCTTTACTGCGGATCAGCCCCAGCATTTT
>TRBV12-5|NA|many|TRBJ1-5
CASGREGGQPQHF
TGTGCTAGTGGACGTGAGGGGGGTCAGCCCCAGCATTTT
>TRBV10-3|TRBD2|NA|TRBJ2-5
CAISESGLAQETQYF
TGTGCCATCAGTGAGTCGGGACTAGCTCAAGAGACCCAGTACTTC
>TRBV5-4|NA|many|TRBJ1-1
CASSLEDKNTEAFF
TGTGCCAGCAGCTTGGAGGACAAGAACACTGAAGCTTTCTTT
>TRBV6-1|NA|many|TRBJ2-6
CASSVVSGANVLTF
TGTGCCAGCAGTGTCGTGTCTGGGGCCAACGTCCTGACTTTC
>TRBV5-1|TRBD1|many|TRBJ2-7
CASSLGQGAREQYF
TGCGCCAGCAGCCTGGGACAGGGGGCCCGCGAGCAGTACTTC
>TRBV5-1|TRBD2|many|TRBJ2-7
CASSVAGGPYEQYF
TGCGCCAGCAGCGTAGCGGGAGGGCCCTACGAGCAGTACTTC
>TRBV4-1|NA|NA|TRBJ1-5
CASSSTGSLGPQHF
TGCGCCAGCAGCTCGACAGGTTCGTTAGGGCCCCAGCATTTT
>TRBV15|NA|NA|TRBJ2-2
CATSRVRGKTGELFF
TGTGCCACCAGCAGAGTTCGGGGAAAGACCGGGGAGCTGTTTTTT
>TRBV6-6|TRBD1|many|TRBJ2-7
CASYSGQAITYEQYF
TGTGCCAGCTATTCTGGACAGGCCATTACCTACGAGCAGTACTTC
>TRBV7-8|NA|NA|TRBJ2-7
CASSPASKPQLEQYF
TGTGCCAGCAGCCCCGCGAGTAAGCCGCAACTCGAGCAGTACTTC
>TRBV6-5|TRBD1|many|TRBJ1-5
CASNAGGYQPQHF
TGTGCCAGCAACGCAGGGGGCTATCAGCCCCAGCATTTT
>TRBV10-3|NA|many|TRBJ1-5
CAISDVDLTSNQPQHF
TGTGCCATCAGTGATGTCGACTTGACTAGCAATCAGCCCCAGCATTTT
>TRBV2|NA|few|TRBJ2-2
CASSGGTRNTGELFF
TGTGCCAGCAGTGGGGGGACGAGAAACACCGGGGAGCTGTTTTTT
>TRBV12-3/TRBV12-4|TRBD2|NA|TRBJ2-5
CASAGTSGRSGETQYF
TGTGCCAGCGCCGGGACTAGCGGGAGAAGTGGGGAGACCCAGTACTTC
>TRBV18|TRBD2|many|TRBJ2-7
CASSATSGRSSEQYF
TGTGCCAGCTCAGCCACTAGCGGGAGGTCCTCCGAGCAGTACTTC
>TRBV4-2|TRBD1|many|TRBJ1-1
CASSQIQGIGTEAFF
TGTGCCAGCAGCCAAATACAGGGGATTGGCACTGAAGCTTTCTTT
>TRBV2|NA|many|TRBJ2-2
CASSEGDTGEPFF
TGTGCCAGCAGTGAAGGGGACACCGGGGAGCCGTTTTTT
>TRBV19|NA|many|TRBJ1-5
CASTLGPLSNQPQHF
TGTGCCAGTACCCTCGGACCGCTTAGCAATCAGCCCCAGCATTTT
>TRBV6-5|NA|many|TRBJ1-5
CASSYLGGQNQPQHF
TGTGCCAGCAGTTACTTGGGGGGTCAGAATCAGCCCCAGCATTTT
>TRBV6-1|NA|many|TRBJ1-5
CASSLRRDSNQPQHF
TGTGCCAGCAGTCTTAGACGGGATAGCAATCAGCCCCAGCATTTT
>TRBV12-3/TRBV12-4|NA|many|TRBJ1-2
CASSLRVYGYTF
TGTGCCAGCAGTTTGCGGGTCTATGGCTACACCTTC
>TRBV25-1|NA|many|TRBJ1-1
CASRGPKTEAFF
TGTGCCAGCAGGGGGCCAAAAACTGAAGCTTTCTTT
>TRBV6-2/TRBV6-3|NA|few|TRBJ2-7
CASSYILAGREQYF
TGTGCCAGCAGTTACATCTTGGCGGGTCGCGAGCAGTACTTC
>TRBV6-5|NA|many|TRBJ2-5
CASSTGKPWETQYF
TGTGCCAGCAGTACGGGAAAACCGTGGGAGACCCAGTACTTC
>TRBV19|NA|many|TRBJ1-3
CASSIDRHSGNTIYF
TGTGCCAGTAGTATAGATCGACACTCTGGAAACACCATATATTTT
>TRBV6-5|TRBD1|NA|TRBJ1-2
CASSSAGGAVYGYTF
TGTGCCAGCAGTTCCGCAGGGGGCGCCGTCTATGGCTACACCTTC
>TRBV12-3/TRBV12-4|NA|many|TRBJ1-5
CASSLSDRGQPQHF
TGTGCCAGCAGTTTGTCCGATCGAGGGCAGCCCCAGCATTTT
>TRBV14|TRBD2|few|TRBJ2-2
CASSPTGLAGGPSGELFF
TGTGCCAGCAGCCCGACCGGACTAGCGGGAGGGCCCTCCGGGGAGCTGTTTTTT